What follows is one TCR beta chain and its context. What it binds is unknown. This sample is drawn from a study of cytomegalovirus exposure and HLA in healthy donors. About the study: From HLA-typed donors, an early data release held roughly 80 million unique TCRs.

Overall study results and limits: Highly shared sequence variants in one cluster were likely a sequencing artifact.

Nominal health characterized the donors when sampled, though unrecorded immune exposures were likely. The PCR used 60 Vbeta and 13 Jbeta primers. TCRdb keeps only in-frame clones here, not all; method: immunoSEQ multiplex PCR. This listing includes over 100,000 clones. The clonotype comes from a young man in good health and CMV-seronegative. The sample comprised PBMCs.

The CDR3 DNA follows: TGTGCCAGCAGCGTAGAACCTAGCGGTTACAATGAGCAGTTCTTC. This gives the protein CASSVEPSGYNEQFF. This chain connects TRBV9 to TRBJ2-1; 7 nucleotides align to TRBD2. Per the germline V gene, CDR1 is SGDLS and CDR2 is YYNGEE. With V trimmed by 0 bases and J by 4 bases, 4 bases remained unmatched. The CDR3 is 15 residues long. Using reference TRBV9 and TRBJ2-1 for the parts outside the CDR3, the full variable domain is DSGVTQTPKHLITATGQRVTLRCSPRSGDLSVYWYQQSLDQGLQFLIQYYNGEERAKGNILERFSAQQFPDLHSELNLSSLELGDSALYFCASSVEPSGYNEQFFGPGTRLTVL.